What follows are 6 T cell receptor beta chains derived from one specimen sequenced in a study of blood T cell repertoires in COVID-19. The repertoire was sequenced with immunoSEQ multiplex PCR; TCRdb's copy has only in-frame clones and lacks some. Counted here are 150,000 to 200,000 clones, 75% to 90% occurring once; the ten biggest clones make up roughly 4.9%. The source material was PBMCs or T cells enriched from blood (not recorded which). The source of these receptors is a man aged 70 or older who had been exposed to COVID-19.

The DNA for the CDR3 is TGTGCCAGCAGCCCACGAGTATGGGAGCAGTACTTC. It codes for CASSPRVWEQYF. The chain recombines TRBV11-2 with TRBJ2-7; D not resolved. Germline-derived CDR1 and CDR2 are SGHAT and FQNNGV. This CDR3 comprises 12 residues. V lost 5 bases to trimming and J lost 7 bases, with 12 bases between them.

A single count supports this clone. V usage is TRBV7-9 and J usage is TRBJ1-6, with 9 nucleotides matching TRBD1. V lost 6 bases, J lost 4 bases, and 4 bases stayed unmatched. CDR1 is SEHNR, CDR2 FQNEAQ, per germline (reference sequence). CDR3 length: 15 residues. In DNA, the CDR3 is TGTGCCAGCAGGGACAGGGGAACTTATAATTCACCCCTCCACTTT. Amino acids: CASRDRGTYNSPLHF.

The chain links TRBV7-2 to TRBJ1-5; D call uncertain. This CDR3 is 13 amino acids long. Germline CDR1 SGHTA, CDR2 FQGNSA. V dropped 5 bases and J dropped 5 bases, with 10 bases sitting between them. CDR3 DNA sequence: TGTGCCAGCAGCCTTAATCGGGATCAGCCCCAGCATTTT. Translation gives CASSLNRDQPQHF.

The chain has TRBV6-2 or TRBV6-3 and TRBJ1-1, with D perhaps TRBD1 (5 bases). The CDR3 consists of 15 residues. With 4 bases removed from V and 4 bases from J, the gap between germline ends came to 16 bases. The germline V gene encodes CDR1 MNHEY and CDR2 SVGEGT. The CDR3 sequence is CASSSTRPGGTEAFF. The CDR3 DNA follows: TGTGCCAGCAGTTCAACTCGACCGGGGGGCACTGAAGCTTTCTTT.

The chain carries TRBV24-1 and TRBJ2-5, with 10 bases aligning to TRBD1. The ends lost 4 bases at V and 5 bases at J; junction bases unmatched: 6. This CDR3 contains 15 residues. Germline V gives CDR1 KGHDR, CDR2 SFDVKD. The CDR3 DNA reads as TGTGCCACCAGTGAGAGACAGGGGGCGCGGGAGACCCAGTACTTC. It encodes CATSERQGARETQYF.

The chain has TRBV10-3 and TRBJ1-1, with TRBD1 matching 8 bases. The CDR3 is 16 residues long. Trimming cost V 6 bases and J 3 bases; bases outside gene matches: 12. Germline V gives CDR1 ENHRY, CDR2 SYGVKD. The CDR3 DNA reads as TGTGCCATCAGGCCTCCCGGGACAGGAGAATACACTGAAGCTTTCTTT. The encoded protein is CAIRPPGTGEYTEAFF.